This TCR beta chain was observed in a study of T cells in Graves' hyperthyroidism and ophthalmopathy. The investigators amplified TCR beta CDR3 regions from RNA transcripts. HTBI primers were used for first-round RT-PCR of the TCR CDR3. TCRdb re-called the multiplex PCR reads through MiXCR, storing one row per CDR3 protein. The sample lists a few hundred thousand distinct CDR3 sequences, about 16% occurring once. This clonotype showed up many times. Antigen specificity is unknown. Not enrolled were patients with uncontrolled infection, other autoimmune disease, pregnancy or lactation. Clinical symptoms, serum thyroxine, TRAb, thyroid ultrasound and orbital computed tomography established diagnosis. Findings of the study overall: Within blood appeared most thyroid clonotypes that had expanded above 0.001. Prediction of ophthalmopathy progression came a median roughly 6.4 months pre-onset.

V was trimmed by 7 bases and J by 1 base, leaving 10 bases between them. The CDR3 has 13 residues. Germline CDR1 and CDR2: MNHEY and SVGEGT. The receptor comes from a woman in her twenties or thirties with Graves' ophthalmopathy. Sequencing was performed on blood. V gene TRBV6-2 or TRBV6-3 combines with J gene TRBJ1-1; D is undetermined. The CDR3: CASKGLRNTEAFF. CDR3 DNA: TGTGCCAGCAAGGGTTTGAGGAACACTGAAGCTTTCTTT.